This TCR beta chain was obtained from a study of blood T cell repertoires in COVID-19. How the authors handled the data: How many nucleated cells were present was estimated from reference gene primer amplification. Clones were read by immunoSEQ multiplex PCR, and TCRdb kept only the in-frame ones, dropping some. D and trimming were read from the DNA, whereas the V and J calls and clone size are those reported in that table. Among over 150,000 clones listed, around nine tenths were seen once. CDR3 length: 15 residues. The germline V and J ends were trimmed by 6 bases and 6 bases, with 21 bases remaining between them. The V gene's germline CDR1 is MNHEY and CDR2 SMNVEV (reference sequence).

The chain links TRBV27 to TRBJ2-7; possible D gene TRBD2, 6 bases. This sequence was found in a man in his forties or fifties with COVID-19, enrolled during active disease. The sequencing sample was made of peripheral blood. CDR3 DNA: TGTGCCAGCAGGCTGGGGGGTTCGGAGATGGGCGAGCAGTACTTC. Amino acids: CASRLGGSEMGEQYF.